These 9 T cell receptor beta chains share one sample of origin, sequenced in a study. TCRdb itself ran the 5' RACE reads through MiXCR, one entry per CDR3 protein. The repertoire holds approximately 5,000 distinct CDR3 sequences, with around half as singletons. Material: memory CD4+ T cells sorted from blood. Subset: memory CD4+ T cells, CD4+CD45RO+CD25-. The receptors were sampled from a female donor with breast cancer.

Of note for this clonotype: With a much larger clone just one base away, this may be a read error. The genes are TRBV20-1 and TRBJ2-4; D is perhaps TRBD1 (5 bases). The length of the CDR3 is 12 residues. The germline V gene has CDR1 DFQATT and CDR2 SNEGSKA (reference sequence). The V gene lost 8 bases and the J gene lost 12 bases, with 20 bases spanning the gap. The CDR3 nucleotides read TGCAGTTTAGGGTACTCCAAGGACACTCAGTACTTC. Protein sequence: CSLGYSKDTQYF.

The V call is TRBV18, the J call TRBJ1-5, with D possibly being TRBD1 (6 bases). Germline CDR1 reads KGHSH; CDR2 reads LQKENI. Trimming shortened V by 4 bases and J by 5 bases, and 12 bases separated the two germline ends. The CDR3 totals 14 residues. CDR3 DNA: TGTGCCAGCTCACTAGACAGGAGTTATCAGCCCCAGCATTTT. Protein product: CASSLDRSYQPQHF.

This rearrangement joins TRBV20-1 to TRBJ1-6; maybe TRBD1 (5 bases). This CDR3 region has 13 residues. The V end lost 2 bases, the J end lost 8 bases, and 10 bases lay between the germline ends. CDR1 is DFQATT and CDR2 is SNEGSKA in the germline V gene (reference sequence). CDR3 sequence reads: CSARSGGDSPLHF. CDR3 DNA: TGCAGTGCTAGATCGGGAGGGGATTCACCCCTCCACTTT.

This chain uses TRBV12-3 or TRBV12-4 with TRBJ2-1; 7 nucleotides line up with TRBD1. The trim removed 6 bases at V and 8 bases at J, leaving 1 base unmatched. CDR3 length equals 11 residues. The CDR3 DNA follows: TGTGCCAGCAGGACAGGGTATGAGCAGTTCTTC. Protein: CASRTGYEQFF.

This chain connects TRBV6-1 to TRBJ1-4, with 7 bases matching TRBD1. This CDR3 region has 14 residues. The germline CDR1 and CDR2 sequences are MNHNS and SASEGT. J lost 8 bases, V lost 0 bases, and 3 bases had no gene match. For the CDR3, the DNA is TGTGCCAGCAGTGAAGCGGGACAGACCGAAAAACTGTTTTTT. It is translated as CASSEAGQTEKLFF.

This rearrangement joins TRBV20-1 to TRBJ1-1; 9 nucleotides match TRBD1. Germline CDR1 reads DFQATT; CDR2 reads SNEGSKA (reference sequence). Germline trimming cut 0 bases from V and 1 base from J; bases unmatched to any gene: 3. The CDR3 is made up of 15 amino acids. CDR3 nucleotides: TGCAGTGCTAGAGACCCGGACAGGGGGAACACTGAAGCTTTCTTT. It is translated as CSARDPDRGNTEAFF.

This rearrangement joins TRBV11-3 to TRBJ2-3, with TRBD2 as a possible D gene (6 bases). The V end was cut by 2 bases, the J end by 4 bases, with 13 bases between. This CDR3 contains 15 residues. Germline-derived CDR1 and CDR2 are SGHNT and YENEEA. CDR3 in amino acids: CASSLMAGRSDTQYF. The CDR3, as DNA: TGTGCCAGCAGCTTAATGGCGGGAAGGTCAGATACGCAGTATTTT. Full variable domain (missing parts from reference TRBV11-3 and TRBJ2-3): EAGVVQSPRYKIIEKKQPVAFWCNPISGHNTLYWYLQNLGQGPELLIRYENEEAVDDSQLPKDRFSAERLKGVDSTLKIQPAELGDSAVYLCASSLMAGRSDTQYFGPGTRLTVL.

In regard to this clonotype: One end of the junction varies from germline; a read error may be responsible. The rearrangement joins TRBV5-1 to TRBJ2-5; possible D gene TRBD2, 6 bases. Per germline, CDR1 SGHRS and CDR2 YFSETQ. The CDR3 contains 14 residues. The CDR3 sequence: CASSSGTDKETQYF. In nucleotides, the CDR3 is TGCGCCAGCAGCTCTGGGACTGATAAAGAAACCCAGTACTTC.

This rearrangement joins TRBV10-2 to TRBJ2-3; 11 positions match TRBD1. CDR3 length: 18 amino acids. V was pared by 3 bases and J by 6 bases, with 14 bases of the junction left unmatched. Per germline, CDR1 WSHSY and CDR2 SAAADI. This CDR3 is CASSDKKGTGGFADTQYF. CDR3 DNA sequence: TGCGCCAGCAGTGATAAAAAGGGGACAGGGGGTTTCGCCGATACGCAGTATTTT.